Below are 10 T cell receptor beta chains sequenced from a single sample in a study of T cells in Graves' hyperthyroidism and ophthalmopathy. The TCR beta CDR3 regions underwent amplification using RNA transcripts as the source. Using the HTBI primer set, a first-round RT-PCR was run on the TCR CDR3. TCRdb analysed the multiplex PCR reads with MiXCR anew, one entry per CDR3 protein. This sample carries about 400,000 distinct CDR3 sequences, approximately 14% of them seen once, and the ten largest clones take roughly 15%. What was sequenced was blood. Every receptor here comes from a woman aged 18-35 years with Graves' hyperthyroidism.

The rearrangement uses TRBV4-3 and TRBJ1-4, with D unresolved. The germline V gene has CDR1 LGHNA and CDR2 YSLEER. The germline V and J ends were trimmed by 0 bases and 4 bases, with 6 bases remaining between them. The CDR3 is 14 amino acids. The CDR3 is CASSQDRGNEKLFF. The DNA of the CDR3 is TGCGCCAGCAGCCAAGACCGCGGTAATGAAAAACTGTTTTTT.

This clonotype has ten or more counts. The rearrangement uses TRBV12-3 or TRBV12-4 and TRBJ1-5; TRBD1 matches 8 bases. J gave up 5 bases and V 3 bases, and 6 bases lay outside the gene matches. CDR3 length equals 15 residues. The chain's CDR3 is CASSFFSGGDQPQHF. The CDR3 DNA sequence: TGTGCCAGCAGTTTTTTCTCAGGGGGCGATCAGCCCCAGCATTTT.

The gene calls are TRBV5-1 and TRBJ1-2, with TRBD1 identical over 7 bases. Germline V gene sequence: CDR1 SGHRS, CDR2 YFSETQ. The CDR3 contains 15 residues. Losses at the gene ends were 4 bases for V and 3 bases for J; bases not matched to a gene: 9. The CDR3 DNA reads as TGCGCCAGCAGCGTGGCGACAGGGCAAGACTATGGCTACACCTTC. Its protein product is CASSVATGQDYGYTF.

As regards this clonotype: A read error may be the cause here, since a much bigger clone is one base away. The chain couples TRBV12-3 or TRBV12-4 to TRBJ2-7, with a tentative D call TRBD1 (5 bases). The CDR3 has 12 amino acids. Trimming removed 7 bases at V and 6 bases at J, with 13 bases between. The CDR3 bases are TGTGCCAGCACCCTTGGTCAGGGCGAGCAGTACTTC. As protein: CASTLGQGEQYF.

This clonotype was recorded many times. The rearrangement joins TRBV7-3 to TRBJ2-3; D is unclear. The CDR3 extends over 14 amino acids. Germline CDR1 reads SGHTA; CDR2 reads FQGTGA. V lost 5 bases to trimming and J lost 4 bases, with 13 bases between them. The CDR3 DNA reads TGTGCCAGCAGCGCAGGACCTGGCGCAGATACGCAGTATTTT. Translated: CASSAGPGADTQYF.

Many counts were recorded for this clonotype. The rearrangement links TRBV5-5 to TRBJ1-1, with D unclear. Germline V lookup: CDR1 SGHKS, CDR2 YYEKEE (reference sequence). Trimming pared 0 bases from V and 6 bases from J, leaving 12 bases between. CDR3 size: 14 residues. CDR3 protein: CASSLDRVSAEAFF. As DNA, the CDR3 is TGTGCCAGCAGCTTGGATCGGGTATCGGCTGAAGCTTTCTTT.

The genes are TRBV19 and TRBJ1-6; unclear D gene. The length of the CDR3 is 14 residues. The germline gives CDR1 LNHDA, CDR2 SQIVND (reference sequence). Trimming shortened V by 3 bases and J by 5 bases, and 8 bases separated the two germline ends. CDR3 in DNA: TGTGCCAGTAGTATTGGACTACATAATTCACCCCTCCACTTT. Protein product: CASSIGLHNSPLHF.

Of note for this clonotype: With a much larger clone just one base away, this may be a read error. The chain has TRBV24-1 and TRBJ1-4; D perhaps matches TRBD1 (6 bases). Germline V gene sequence: CDR1 KGHDR, CDR2 SFDVKD. The CDR3 totals 16 residues. The CDR3 sequence: CATSDRNRERGERLFF. CDR3 nucleotide sequence: TGTGCCACCAGTGACCGCAACAGGGAACGGGGGGAAAGACTGTTTTTT.

The V gene is TRBV20-1, the J gene TRBJ1-2, with D unresolved. The V gene lost 5 bases and the J gene lost 2 bases, with 12 bases spanning the gap. Germline V gene lookup returns CDR1 DFQATT and CDR2 SNEGSKA (reference sequence). CDR3 length: 13 amino acids. The CDR3: CSAATGANYGYTF. In DNA, the CDR3 is TGCAGTGCTGCGACGGGTGCGAACTATGGCTACACCTTC.

There are a few counts of this clonotype. One end of the junction varies from germline; a read error may be responsible. The J gene is TRBJ1-5, the V gene TRBV7-2; TRBD1 matches at 8 bases. The CDR3 contains 15 residues. The germline V gene has CDR1 SGHTA and CDR2 FQGNSA. The CDR3 DNA sequence: TGTGCCAACAGCTCCGAAGGGCAGGGGGCCCGGCGCCAGCATTTT. This encodes CANSSEGQGARRQHF.